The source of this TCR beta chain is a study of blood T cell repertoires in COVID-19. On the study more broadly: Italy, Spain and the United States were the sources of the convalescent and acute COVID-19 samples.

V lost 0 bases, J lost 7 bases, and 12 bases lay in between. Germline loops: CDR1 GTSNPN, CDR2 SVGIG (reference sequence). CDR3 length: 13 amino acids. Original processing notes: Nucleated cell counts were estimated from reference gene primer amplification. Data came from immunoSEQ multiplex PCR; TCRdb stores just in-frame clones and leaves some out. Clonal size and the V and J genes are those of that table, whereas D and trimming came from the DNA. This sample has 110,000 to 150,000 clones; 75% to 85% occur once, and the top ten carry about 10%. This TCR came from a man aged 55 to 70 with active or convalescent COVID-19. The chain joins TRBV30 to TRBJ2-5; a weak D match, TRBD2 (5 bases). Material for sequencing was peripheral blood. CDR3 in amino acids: CAWSVFSEGTQYF. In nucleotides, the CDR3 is TGTGCCTGGAGTGTATTTAGCGAGGGGACCCAGTACTTC.